This T cell receptor (beta chain) appears in the sequencing data of a study of OX40 agonist ivuxolimab in advanced cancers. Study details: Head and neck, renal cell, melanoma or hepatocellular carcinoma were the cancers that dose-escalation patients had. Males comprised 75% to 90% of the group, whose mean age was about 62 years (range roughly 20 to 90).

The V and J ends lost 6 bases and 4 bases, in that order; junction bases with no gene match: 11. CDR1 is MDHEN, CDR2 SYDVKM, per germline. CDR3 length equals 15 residues. The data were produced by immunoSEQ multiplex PCR, yet TCRdb's version contains in-frame clones alone and is incomplete. The repertoire has around 140,000 clones, approximately 94% of them found once; the top ten carry 1%. The chain uses TRBV28 and TRBJ1-2; 7 bases fit TRBD1. The origin of this receptor is an adult with an advanced solid tumor such as melanoma, head and neck, liver or kidney cancer. The specimen was CD4+ or CD8+ T cells sorted from blood, collected in a trial of the OX40 agonist ivuxolimab. In DNA, the CDR3 is TGTGCCAGCAGCCGGGAGGGGGCGCTGAGCTATGGCTACACCTTC. The encoded protein is CASSREGALSYGYTF.